Sequencing of this T cell receptor (beta chain) was carried out in a study of shared clonotypes between healthy human individuals. The repertoire was sequenced with immunoSEQ multiplex PCR; TCRdb's copy has only in-frame clones and lacks some. Among fewer than 600,000 clones listed, around 77% were seen once. The germline V gene has CDR1 SQVTM and CDR2 ANQGSEA. The CDR3 covers 12 residues. Trimming removed 4 bases at V and 5 bases at J, with 11 bases between. V and J are TRBV29-1 and TRBJ2-5; D may be TRBD1 or TRBD2 (6 bases each). This TCR came from a woman in her thirties or forties in good health. Some clones in this sample may be carry-over from other donors' samples. The sample taken for sequencing was PBMCs. CDR3 sequence reads: CSVGTGRETQYF. The CDR3 DNA reads as TGCAGCGTTGGAACAGGGAGGGAGACCCAGTACTTC.